Here is one T cell receptor (beta chain) with its context. Its antigen is not known. This record comes from a study of beta chain features in type 1 diabetes. Study-wide background: In all, some 100 million sorted cells from all samples were analyzed.

The CDR3 extends over 22 amino acids. Trimming at V came to 6 bases and at J to 2 bases, leaving 19 bases not matched to a gene. Per the germline V gene, CDR1 is MRHNA and CDR2 is SNTAGT. All of the isolated RNA was reverse transcribed, so expressed TCRB transcripts were sequenced. Clones were sequenced by immunoSEQ multiplex PCR, and TCRdb holds only the in-frame ones, with some missing. This table holds under 900,000 clones, around a sixth found once. General study points: Any PCR bias toward short templates would affect both groups alike.

V and J are TRBV6-4 and TRBJ2-1, with TRBD2 matching 16 bases. The source is a woman aged 18-29 years in good health. Sequenced: naive CD4+ T cells from blood. CDR3 sequence: CASRDRGVGTSGRVTTYNEQFF. CDR3 coding DNA: TGTGCCAGCAGAGACAGGGGTGTCGGGACTAGCGGGAGGGTTACCACCTACAATGAGCAGTTCTTC.